The rows below give T cell receptor beta chains drawn from one sample of a study of CD8 T cells in ankylosing spondylitis. Using its own MiXCR run on the 5' RACE reads, TCRdb lists one record per CDR3 protein. The sample records about 330,000 distinct CDR3 sequences, 7.5% to 9% being singletons. Sequenced input: blood, either unsorted or a sorted T cell fraction (not recorded which). These receptors originate from a male donor with ankylosing spondylitis. Each CDR3 is given with its conserved first and last residue. The order of the fields is CDR3 DNA, CDR3 protein, clone size, V gene, J gene, D gene. A D gene is named only where the DNA matches it firmly. The size of a clone is reported for some rows only, either as once, few or many, or as a class for expanded clones.

TGTGCCAGCAGCCAAGAAGGGGACAGGTTGAACACTGAAGCTTTCTTT	CASSQEGDRLNTEAFF	NA	TRBV3-1	TRBJ1-1	TRBD1
TGTGCCAGCACCGGAAGTCGTGGACAGGGCGACTCAAGGGAGCAGTACTTC	CASTGSRGQGDSREQYF	few	TRBV28	TRBJ2-7	TRBD1
TGCGCCAGCAGCCAAGATCCCGGTGCTGAAGAGCAGTTCTTC	CASSQDPGAEEQFF	NA	TRBV4-1	TRBJ2-1	NA
TGTGCCAGCAGCTTACCAGGAGGACACCCAGAGACCCAGTACTTC	CASSLPGGHPETQYF	few	TRBV7-2	TRBJ2-5	NA
TGTGCCAGCAGCTTGGTAGCGAGAGGGCCAGGTGAGCAGTACTTC	CASSLVARGPGEQYF	NA	TRBV7-9	TRBJ2-7	NA
TGCGCCAGCAGCTCAAGGACAGGGGGAGGGAACACTGAAGCTTTCTTT	CASSSRTGGGNTEAFF	few	TRBV5-1	TRBJ1-1	TRBD1
TGTGCCAGCAGTGACTCGAATTACAATCAGCCCCAGCATTTT	CASSDSNYNQPQHF	NA	TRBV25-1	TRBJ1-5	NA
TGCGCCAGCAGCTTGGCCGAGGGGGAGACCCAGTACTTC	CASSLAEGETQYF	many	TRBV5-1	TRBJ2-5	NA
TGCAGCGTTGAAGAGGAAGCTAACTATGGCTACACCTTC	CSVEEEANYGYTF	many	TRBV29-1	TRBJ1-2	NA
TGCGCCAGCAGCCAAGACCGGCTAGCAAGATCTAACACCGGGGAGCTGTTTTTT	CASSQDRLARSNTGELFF	NA	TRBV4-1	TRBJ2-2	NA
TGTGCCAGCAGCTTAGCGTTGGACAGTTACACCGGGGAGCTGTTTTTT	CASSLALDSYTGELFF	few	TRBV7-9	TRBJ2-2	NA
TGCAGTGCTAGAGATAAGACAAACTCTGGAAACACCATATATTTT	CSARDKTNSGNTIYF	few	TRBV20-1	TRBJ1-3	NA
TGTGCCAGCCGAGGGGCTAGCGGGACTGTCCCCACCCACAATGAGCAGTTCTTC	CASRGASGTVPTHNEQFF	few	TRBV6-1	TRBJ2-1	TRBD2
TGCGCCAGCAGCACCTTGGGTAGCACCTCCTACGAGCAGTACTTC	CASSTLGSTSYEQYF	NA	TRBV5-1	TRBJ2-7	NA
TGTGCCAGCAGCTTATTCGCAGGGGATCAGCCCCAGCATTTT	CASSLFAGDQPQHF	many	TRBV7-2	TRBJ1-5	NA
TGTGCCAGCAGCTTAGATGGTCTGGGGAGCTACAATGAGCAGTTCTTC	CASSLDGLGSYNEQFF	few	TRBV7-2	TRBJ2-1	NA
TGCGCCAGCAGCCCAACGGGACTAGCATTCAGCTACAATGAGCAGTTCTTC	CASSPTGLAFSYNEQFF	many	TRBV5-1	TRBJ2-1	TRBD2
TGCGCCAGCAGTCCCGTGCGGGCGAACACCGGGGAGCTGTTTTTT	CASSPVRANTGELFF	NA	TRBV5-1	TRBJ2-2	NA